This is a list of T cell receptor beta chains from one sample in a study of early T cells in non-severe SARS-CoV-2 infection. Via MiXCR, TCRdb re-called the 5' RACE reads, giving one row per CDR3 protein. The sample gives about 57,000 distinct CDR3 sequences, approximately 9.3% of which show up once; 8.6% is in the top ten. Source material: whole blood. These receptors were collected from an adult who was a healthcare worker with PCR-confirmed SARS-CoV-2 infection or an uninfected control (not recorded which). CDR3s include the opening cysteine and the closing phenylalanine or tryptophan. The D gene is left open where the match is weak. The size entry is marked missing in some rows and otherwise reads once, few, many or a size class.

j_call v_call clone_size d_call cdr3_nt cdr3_aa
TRBJ2-7 TRBV18 many . TGTGCCAGCTCACAGGAGCGCGAGCAGTACTTC CASSQEREQYF
TRBJ2-1 TRBV3-1 . . TGTGCCAGCAGCCAAGTCATAGCTTTCAATGAGCAGTTCTTC CASSQVIAFNEQFF
TRBJ2-1 TRBV29-1 many . TGCAGCGTTGACCCCCAAGGAAGCTCCTACAATGAGCAGTTCTTC CSVDPQGSSYNEQFF
TRBJ2-3 TRBV10-2 few TRBD1 TGCGCCAGCAGTGGAGTCAGGACAGGGGTTAAAGATACGCAGTATTTT CASSGVRTGVKDTQYF
TRBJ2-5 TRBV15 many . TGTGCCACCAGCAGAGATCAAAGGGAAGAGACCCAGTACTTC CATSRDQREETQYF
TRBJ2-4 TRBV5-6 many TRBD2 TGTGCCAGCAGACCCGGACTAGCGGCCAAAAACATTCAGTACTTC CASRPGLAAKNIQYF
TRBJ1-2 TRBV12-3/TRBV12-4 many . TGTGCCAGCAGTTTAGCAGGGGACATAGATGGCTACACCTTC CASSLAGDIDGYTF
TRBJ1-1 TRBV20-1 many . TGCAGTGCTAGAGGAACTCGGGATGGGGCACAGGCTTTCTTT CSARGTRDGAQAFF
TRBJ2-2 TRBV20-1 many . TGCAGTGCTAGAACGACTAGGGAAACCGGGGAGCTGTTTTTT CSARTTRETGELFF
TRBJ2-5 TRBV11-1 many TRBD2 TGTGCCAGCAGCCTGGGACTAGCGGGAGTAGTCCAAGAGACCCAGTACTTC CASSLGLAGVVQETQYF
TRBJ1-1 TRBV9 few . TGTGCCAGCAGCGTAGCGCAGGGGAACACTGAAGCTTTCTTT CASSVAQGNTEAFF
TRBJ2-2 TRBV7-2 . . TGTGCCAGCAGCTTAGTTTGGCAGGTCACCGGGGAGCTGTTTTTT CASSLVWQVTGELFF
TRBJ1-1 TRBV30 many . TGTGCCTGGAGTGATCCCAGACAGTTTTACACTGAAGCTTTCTTT CAWSDPRQFYTEAFF
TRBJ1-1 TRBV7-3 many . TGTGCCAGCAGCTCCGGGATATTGAAGAACACTGAAGCTTTCTTT CASSSGILKNTEAFF
TRBJ2-1 TRBV30 many . TGTGCCTGGAGTTCGGGTCCTTCCTACAATGAGCAGTTCTTC CAWSSGPSYNEQFF
TRBJ2-1 TRBV3-1 many . TGTGCCAGCAGCCTCTCTCGAGGACTCGGCGACAATGAGCAGTTCTTC CASSLSRGLGDNEQFF
TRBJ2-4 TRBV4-2 few . TGTGCCAGCAGCCCAACTTCGGGGGGCTGGAGTGCCAAAAACATTCAGTACTTC CASSPTSGGWSAKNIQYF
TRBJ1-4 TRBV20-1 many . TGCAGTGCTAGAGATCCCCGGGCAGATGAAAAACTGTTTTTT CSARDPRADEKLFF